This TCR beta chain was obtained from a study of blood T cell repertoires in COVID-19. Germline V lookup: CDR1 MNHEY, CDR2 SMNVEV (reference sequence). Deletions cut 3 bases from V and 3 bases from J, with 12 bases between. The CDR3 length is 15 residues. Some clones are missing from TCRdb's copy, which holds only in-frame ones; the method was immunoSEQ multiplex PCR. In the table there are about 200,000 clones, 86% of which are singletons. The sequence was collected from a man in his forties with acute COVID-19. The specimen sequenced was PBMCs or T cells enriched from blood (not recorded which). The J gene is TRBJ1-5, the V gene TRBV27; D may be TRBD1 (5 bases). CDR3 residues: CASSLGRASNQPQHF. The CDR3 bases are TGTGCCAGCAGTTTGGGCAGGGCCTCCAATCAGCCCCAGCATTTT.